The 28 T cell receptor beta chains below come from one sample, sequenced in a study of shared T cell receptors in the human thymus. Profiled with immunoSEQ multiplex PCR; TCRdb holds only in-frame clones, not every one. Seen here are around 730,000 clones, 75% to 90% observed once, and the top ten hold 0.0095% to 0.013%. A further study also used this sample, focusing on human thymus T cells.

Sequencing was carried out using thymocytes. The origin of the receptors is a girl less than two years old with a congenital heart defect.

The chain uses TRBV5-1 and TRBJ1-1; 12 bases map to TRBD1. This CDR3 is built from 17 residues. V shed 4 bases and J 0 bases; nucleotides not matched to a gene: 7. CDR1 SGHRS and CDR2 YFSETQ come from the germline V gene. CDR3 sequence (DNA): TGCGCCAGCAGCGGGACAGGGGGCTACAGGCTGAACACTGAAGCTTTCTTT. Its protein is CASSGTGGYRLNTEAFF. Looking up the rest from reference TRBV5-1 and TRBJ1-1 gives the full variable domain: KAGVTQTPRYLIKTRGQQVTLSCSPISGHRSVSWYQQTPGQGLQFLFEYFSETQRNKGNFPGRFSGRQFSNSRSEMNVSTLELGDSALYLCASSGTGGYRLNTEAFFGQGTRLTVV.

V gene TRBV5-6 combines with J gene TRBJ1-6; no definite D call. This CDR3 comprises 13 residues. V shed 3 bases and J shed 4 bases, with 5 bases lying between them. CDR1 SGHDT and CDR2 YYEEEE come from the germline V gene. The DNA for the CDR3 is TGTGCCAGCAGCTGGAGATATAATTCACCCCTCCACTTT. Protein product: CASSWRYNSPLHF.

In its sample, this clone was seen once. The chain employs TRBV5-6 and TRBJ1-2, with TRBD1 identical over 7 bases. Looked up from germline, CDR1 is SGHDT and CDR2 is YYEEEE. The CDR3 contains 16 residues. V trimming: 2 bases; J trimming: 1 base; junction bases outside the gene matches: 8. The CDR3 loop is CASSFRDRTNNYGYTF. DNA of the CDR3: TGTGCCAGCAGCTTCCGGGACAGAACGAATAACTATGGCTACACCTTC.

The DNA for the CDR3 is TGTGCCAGCAGCTTAGATTGGACGGGACTAGGCCATAATGAGCAGTTCTTC. Encoded protein: CASSLDWTGLGHNEQFF. The chain combines TRBV11-2 with TRBJ2-1; 8 bases agree with TRBD2. Per the germline V gene, CDR1 is SGHAT and CDR2 is FQNNGV. Trimming took 0 bases from V and 7 from J; bases not matched to a gene: 11. The length of the CDR3 is 17 residues.

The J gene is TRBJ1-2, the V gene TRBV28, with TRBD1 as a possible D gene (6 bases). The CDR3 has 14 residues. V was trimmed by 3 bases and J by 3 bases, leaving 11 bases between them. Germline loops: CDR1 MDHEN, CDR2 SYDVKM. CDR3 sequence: CASSFRQVDYGYTF. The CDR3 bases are TGTGCCAGCAGTTTCCGACAGGTCGACTATGGCTACACCTTC.

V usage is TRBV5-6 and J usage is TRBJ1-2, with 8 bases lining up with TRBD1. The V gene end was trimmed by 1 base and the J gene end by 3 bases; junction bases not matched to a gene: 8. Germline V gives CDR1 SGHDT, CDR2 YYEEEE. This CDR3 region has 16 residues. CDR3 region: CASSLWKKDRDYGYTF. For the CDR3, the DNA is TGTGCCAGCAGCTTGTGGAAGAAGGACAGGGACTATGGCTACACCTTC.

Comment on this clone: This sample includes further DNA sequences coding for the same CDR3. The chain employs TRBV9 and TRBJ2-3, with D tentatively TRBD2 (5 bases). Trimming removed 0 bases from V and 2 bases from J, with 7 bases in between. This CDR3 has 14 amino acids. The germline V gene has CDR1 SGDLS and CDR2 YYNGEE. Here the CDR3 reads CASSVGTSTDTQYF. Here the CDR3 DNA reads TGTGCCAGCAGCGTAGGGACTTCCACAGATACGCAGTATTTT.

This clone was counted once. The CDR3 protein is CASSYSPHGTSGEQFF. The CDR3 DNA is TGTGCCAGCAGTTACTCACCGCACGGGACATCCGGTGAGCAGTTCTTC. V gene TRBV6-6 combines with J gene TRBJ2-1; tentative D call: TRBD1 (6 bases). The germline V gene has CDR1 MNHNY and CDR2 SVGAGI (reference sequence). This CDR3 is 16 amino acids long. V was trimmed by 0 bases and J by 9 bases, leaving 18 bases between them.

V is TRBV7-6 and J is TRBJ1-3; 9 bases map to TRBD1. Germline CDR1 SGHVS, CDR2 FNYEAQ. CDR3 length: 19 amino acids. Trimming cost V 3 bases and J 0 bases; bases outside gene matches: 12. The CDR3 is CASSFNRGRLESSGNTIYF. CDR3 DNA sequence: TGTGCCAGCAGCTTTAACAGGGGGCGGCTAGAGAGCTCTGGAAACACCATATATTTT.

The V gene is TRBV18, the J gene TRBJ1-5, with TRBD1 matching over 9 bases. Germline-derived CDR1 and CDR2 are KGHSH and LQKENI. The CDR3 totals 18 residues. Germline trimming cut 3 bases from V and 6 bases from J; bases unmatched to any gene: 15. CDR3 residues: CASSPTDRDRAQPQPQHF. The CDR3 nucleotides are TGTGCCAGCTCACCTACAGACCGGGACAGGGCCCAACCTCAGCCCCAGCATTTT. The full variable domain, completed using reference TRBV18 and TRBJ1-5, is NAGVMQNPRHLVRRRGQEARLRCSPMKGHSHVYWYRQLPEEGLKFMVYLQKENIIDESGMPKERFSAEFPKEGPSILRIQQVVRGDSAAYFCASSPTDRDRAQPQPQHFGDGTRLSIL.

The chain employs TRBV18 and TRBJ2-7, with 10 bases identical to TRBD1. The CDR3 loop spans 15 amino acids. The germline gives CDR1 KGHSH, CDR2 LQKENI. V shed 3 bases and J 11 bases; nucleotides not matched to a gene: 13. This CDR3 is CASSPVTGQGLEEYF. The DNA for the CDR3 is TGTGCCAGCTCACCGGTCACGGGACAGGGGTTAGAGGAGTACTTC.

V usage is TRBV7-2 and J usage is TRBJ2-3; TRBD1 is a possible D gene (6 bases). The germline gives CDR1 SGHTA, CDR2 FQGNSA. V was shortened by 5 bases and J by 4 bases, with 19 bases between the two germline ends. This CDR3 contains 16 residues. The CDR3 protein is CASSLPTGPIADTQYF. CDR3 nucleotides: TGTGCCAGCAGCCTACCCACAGGGCCAATAGCAGATACGCAGTATTTT.

CDR3 nucleotide sequence: TGTGCCAGCAGCAACCGGGACAAACAAACAAACACTGAAGCTTTCTTT. Its protein product is CASSNRDKQTNTEAFF. The chain is built from TRBV13 and TRBJ1-1; a weak D match, TRBD1 (6 bases). The germline V and J ends were trimmed by 5 bases and 2 bases, with 18 bases remaining between them. The CDR3 consists of 16 residues. CDR1 and CDR2 (germline): PRHDT, FYEKMQ (reference sequence).

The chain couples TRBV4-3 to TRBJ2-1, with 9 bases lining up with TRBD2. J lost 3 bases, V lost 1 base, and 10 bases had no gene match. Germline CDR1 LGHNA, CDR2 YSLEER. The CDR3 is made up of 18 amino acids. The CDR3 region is CASSQATPRGGHYNEQFF. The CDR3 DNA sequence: TGCGCCAGCAGCCAAGCTACCCCGCGGGGGGGCCACTACAATGAGCAGTTCTTC.

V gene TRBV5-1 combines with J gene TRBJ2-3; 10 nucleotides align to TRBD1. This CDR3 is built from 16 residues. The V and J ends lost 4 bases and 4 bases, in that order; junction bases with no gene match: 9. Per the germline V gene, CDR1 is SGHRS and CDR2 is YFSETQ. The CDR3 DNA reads TGCGCCAGCAGCAGTCCGGGACAGGGGACCCCAGATACGCAGTATTTT. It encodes CASSSPGQGTPDTQYF.

CDR3 sequence reads: CSAPKHTQYF. CDR3 nucleotides: TGCAGTGCTCCTAAGCACACGCAGTATTTT. The V and J genes are TRBV20-1 and TRBJ2-3; D uncertain. The germline gives CDR1 DFQATT, CDR2 SNEGSKA (reference sequence). The germline V and J ends were trimmed by 5 bases and 9 bases, with 9 bases remaining between them. The CDR3 covers 10 residues.

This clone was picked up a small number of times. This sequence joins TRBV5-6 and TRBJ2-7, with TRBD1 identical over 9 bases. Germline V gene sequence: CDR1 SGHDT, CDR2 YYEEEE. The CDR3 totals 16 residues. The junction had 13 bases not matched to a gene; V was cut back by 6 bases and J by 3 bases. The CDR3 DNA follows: TGTGCCAGCACCAAAAGGACAGGGGCAATCATCTACGAGCAGTACTTC. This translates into CASTKRTGAIIYEQYF. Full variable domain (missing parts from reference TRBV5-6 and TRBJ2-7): DAGVTQSPTHLIKTRGQQVTLRCSPKSGHDTVSWYQQALGQGPQFIFQYYEEEERQRGNFPDRFSGHQFPNYSSELNVNALLLGDSALYLCASTKRTGAIIYEQYFGPGTRLTVT.

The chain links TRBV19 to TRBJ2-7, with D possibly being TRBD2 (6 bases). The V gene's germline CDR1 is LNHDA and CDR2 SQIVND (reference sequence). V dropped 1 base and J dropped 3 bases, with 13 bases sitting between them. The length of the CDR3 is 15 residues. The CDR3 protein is CASSIAWGDLYEQYF. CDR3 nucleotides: TGTGCCAGTAGTATAGCTTGGGGGGACCTCTACGAGCAGTACTTC.

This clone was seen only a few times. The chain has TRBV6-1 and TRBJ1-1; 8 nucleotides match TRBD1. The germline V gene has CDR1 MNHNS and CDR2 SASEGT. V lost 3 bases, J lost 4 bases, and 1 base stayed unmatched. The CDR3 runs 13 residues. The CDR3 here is CASSDTGGTEAFF. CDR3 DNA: TGTGCCAGCAGTGATACAGGGGGCACTGAAGCTTTCTTT.

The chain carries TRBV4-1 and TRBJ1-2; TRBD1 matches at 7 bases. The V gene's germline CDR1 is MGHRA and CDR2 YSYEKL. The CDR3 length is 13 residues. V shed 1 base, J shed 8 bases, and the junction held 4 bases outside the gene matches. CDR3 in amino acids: CASSQGTGHGYTF. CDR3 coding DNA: TGCGCCAGCAGCCAAGGGACAGGCCACGGCTACACCTTC.

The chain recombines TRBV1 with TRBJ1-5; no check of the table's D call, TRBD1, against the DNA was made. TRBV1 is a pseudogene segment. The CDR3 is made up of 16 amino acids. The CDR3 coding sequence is TGCACCAGCAGCCCCTCCCCGGACAGTTATGGGGAGCCCCAGCATTTT. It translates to CTSSPSPDSYGEPQHF.

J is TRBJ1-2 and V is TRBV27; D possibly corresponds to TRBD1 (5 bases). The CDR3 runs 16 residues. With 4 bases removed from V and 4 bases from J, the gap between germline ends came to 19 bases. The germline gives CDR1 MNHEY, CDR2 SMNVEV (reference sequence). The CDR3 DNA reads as TGTGCCAGCAGTTCTCACTTGGGACTTCAGGTCTATGGCTACACCTTC. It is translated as CASSSHLGLQVYGYTF.

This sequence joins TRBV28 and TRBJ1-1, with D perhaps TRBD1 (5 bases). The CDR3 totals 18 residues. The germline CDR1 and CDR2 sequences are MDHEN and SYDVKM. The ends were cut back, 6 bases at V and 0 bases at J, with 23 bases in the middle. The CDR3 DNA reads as TGTGCCAGCAGGCCCCTGTCCAGGGAGGGAGTTGTGAACACTGAAGCTTTCTTT. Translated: CASRPLSREGVVNTEAFF. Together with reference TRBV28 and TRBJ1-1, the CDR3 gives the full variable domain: DVKVTQSSRYLVKRTGEKVFLECVQDMDHENMFWYRQDPGLGLRLIYFSYDVKMKEKGDIPEGYSVSREKKERFSLILESASTNQTSMYLCASRPLSREGVVNTEAFFGQGTRLTVV.

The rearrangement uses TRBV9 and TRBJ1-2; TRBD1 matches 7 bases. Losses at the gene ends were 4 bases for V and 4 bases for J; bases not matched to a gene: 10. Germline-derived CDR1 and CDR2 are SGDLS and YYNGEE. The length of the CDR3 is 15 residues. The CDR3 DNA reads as TGTGCCAGCAGCCCGAGCACGAGGGGGCTCTATGGCTACACCTTC. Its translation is CASSPSTRGLYGYTF.

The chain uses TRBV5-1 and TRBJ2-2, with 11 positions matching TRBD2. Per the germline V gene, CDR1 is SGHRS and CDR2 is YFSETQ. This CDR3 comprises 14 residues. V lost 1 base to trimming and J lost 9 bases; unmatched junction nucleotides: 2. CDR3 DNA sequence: TGCGCCAGCAGCTTGACTAGCGGGGGACGGGAGCTGTTTTTT. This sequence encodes CASSLTSGGRELFF. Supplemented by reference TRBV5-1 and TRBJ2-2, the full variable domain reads KAGVTQTPRYLIKTRGQQVTLSCSPISGHRSVSWYQQTPGQGLQFLFEYFSETQRNKGNFPGRFSGRQFSNSRSEMNVSTLELGDSALYLCASSLTSGGRELFFGEGSRLTVL.

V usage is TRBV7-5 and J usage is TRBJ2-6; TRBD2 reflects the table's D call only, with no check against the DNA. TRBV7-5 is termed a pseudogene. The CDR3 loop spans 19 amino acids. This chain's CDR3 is CARSPRSPPTGPGANVLTF. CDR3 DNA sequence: TGTGCCAGAAGCCCCCGGTCTCCCCCGACGGGTCCTGGGGCCAACGTCCTGACTTTC.

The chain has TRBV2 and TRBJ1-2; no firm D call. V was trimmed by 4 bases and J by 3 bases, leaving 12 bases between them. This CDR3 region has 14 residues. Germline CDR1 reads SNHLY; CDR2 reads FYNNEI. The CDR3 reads CASSAISGDYGYTF. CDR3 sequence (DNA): TGTGCCAGCAGTGCCATTTCAGGCGACTATGGCTACACCTTC.

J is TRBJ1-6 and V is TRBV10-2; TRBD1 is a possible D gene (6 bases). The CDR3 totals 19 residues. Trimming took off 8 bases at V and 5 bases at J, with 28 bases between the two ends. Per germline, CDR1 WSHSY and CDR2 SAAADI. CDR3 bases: TGCGCCAGCTCCCGCGACCGGACAGCCAATACAGCCCATAATTCACCCCTCCACTTT. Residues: CASSRDRTANTAHNSPLHF.